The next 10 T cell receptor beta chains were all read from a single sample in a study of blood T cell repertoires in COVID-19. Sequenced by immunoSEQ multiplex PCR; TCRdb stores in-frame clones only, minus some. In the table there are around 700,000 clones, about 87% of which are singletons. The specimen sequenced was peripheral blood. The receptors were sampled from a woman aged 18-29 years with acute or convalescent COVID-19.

CDR3 DNA sequence: TGTGCCAGCAGCTTAGACGGGTCGTGGGAGACCCAGTACTTC. Protein: CASSLDGSWETQYF. This sequence joins TRBV7-3 and TRBJ2-5; D is unclear. Germline V CDR1 and CDR2: SGHTA, FQGTGA. The CDR3 is made up of 14 amino acids. Trimming took 2 bases from V and 5 from J, leaving 12 bases between them.

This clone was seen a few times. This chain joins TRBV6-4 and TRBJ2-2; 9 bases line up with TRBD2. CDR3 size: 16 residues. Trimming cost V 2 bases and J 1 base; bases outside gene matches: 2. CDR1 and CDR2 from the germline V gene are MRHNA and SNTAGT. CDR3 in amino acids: CASSDGAGGNTGELFF. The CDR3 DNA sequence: TGTGCCAGCAGTGACGGAGCGGGGGGGAACACCGGGGAGCTGTTTTTT.

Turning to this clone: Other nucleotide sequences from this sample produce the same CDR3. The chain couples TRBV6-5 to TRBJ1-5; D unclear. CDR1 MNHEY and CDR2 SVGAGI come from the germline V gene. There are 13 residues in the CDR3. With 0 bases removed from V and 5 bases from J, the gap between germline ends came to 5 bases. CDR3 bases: TGTGCCAGCAGTTACTCGGGAGATCAGCCCCAGCATTTT. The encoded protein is CASSYSGDQPQHF.

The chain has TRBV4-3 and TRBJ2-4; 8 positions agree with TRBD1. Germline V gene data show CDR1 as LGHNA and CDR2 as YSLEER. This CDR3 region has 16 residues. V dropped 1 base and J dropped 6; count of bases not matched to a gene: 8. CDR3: CASSQGTGTGVNIQYF. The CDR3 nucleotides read TGCGCCAGCAGCCAAGGGACAGGGACGGGTGTAAACATTCAGTACTTC.

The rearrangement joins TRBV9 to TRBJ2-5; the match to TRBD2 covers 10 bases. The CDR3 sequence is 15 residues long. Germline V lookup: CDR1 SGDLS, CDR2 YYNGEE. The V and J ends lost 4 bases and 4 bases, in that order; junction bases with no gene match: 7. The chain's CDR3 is CASSSSGGAGETQYF. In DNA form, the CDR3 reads TGTGCCAGCAGCTCAAGCGGGGGGGCCGGAGAGACCCAGTACTTC.

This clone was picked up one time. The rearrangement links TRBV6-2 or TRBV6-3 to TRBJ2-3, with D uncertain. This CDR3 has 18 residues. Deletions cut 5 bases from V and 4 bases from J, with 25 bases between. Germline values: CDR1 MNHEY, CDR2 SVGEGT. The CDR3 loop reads CASSHLSREAAAPDTQYF. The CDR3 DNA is TGTGCCAGCAGTCACCTCTCCCGCGAGGCGGCGGCCCCAGATACGCAGTATTTT.

The CDR3 is CASTASDRGLSGELFF. The DNA for the CDR3 is TGTGCCAGCACCGCGTCCGACAGGGGGCTTAGCGGGGAGCTGTTTTTT. The gene calls are TRBV6-6 and TRBJ2-2; 10 positions agree with TRBD1. J was trimmed by 7 bases and V by 7 bases; bases with no gene match: 12. CDR3 length: 16 amino acids. CDR1 and CDR2 from the germline V gene are MNHNY and SVGAGI (reference sequence).

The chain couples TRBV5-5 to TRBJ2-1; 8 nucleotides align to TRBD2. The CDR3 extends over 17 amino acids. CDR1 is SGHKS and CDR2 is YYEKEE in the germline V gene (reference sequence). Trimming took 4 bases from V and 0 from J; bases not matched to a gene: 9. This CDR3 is CASSPTGGAPSYNEQFF. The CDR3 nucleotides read TGTGCCAGCAGCCCCACGGGGGGGGCCCCCTCCTACAATGAGCAGTTCTTC.

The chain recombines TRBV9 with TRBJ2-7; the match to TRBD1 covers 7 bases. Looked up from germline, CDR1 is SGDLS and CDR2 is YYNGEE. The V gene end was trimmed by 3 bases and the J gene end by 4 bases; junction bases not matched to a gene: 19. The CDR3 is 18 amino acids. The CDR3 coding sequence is TGTGCCAGCAGCGAGGGGATCGGGGCTGGGACAGAACTGTACGAGCAGTACTTC. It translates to CASSEGIGAGTELYEQYF.

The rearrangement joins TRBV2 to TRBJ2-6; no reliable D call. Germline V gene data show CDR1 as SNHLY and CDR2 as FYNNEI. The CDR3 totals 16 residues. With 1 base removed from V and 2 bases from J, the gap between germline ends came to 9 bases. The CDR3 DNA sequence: TGTGCCAGCAGTGAAGACAATTTCCCTGGGGCCAACGTCCTGACTTTC. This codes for CASSEDNFPGANVLTF.